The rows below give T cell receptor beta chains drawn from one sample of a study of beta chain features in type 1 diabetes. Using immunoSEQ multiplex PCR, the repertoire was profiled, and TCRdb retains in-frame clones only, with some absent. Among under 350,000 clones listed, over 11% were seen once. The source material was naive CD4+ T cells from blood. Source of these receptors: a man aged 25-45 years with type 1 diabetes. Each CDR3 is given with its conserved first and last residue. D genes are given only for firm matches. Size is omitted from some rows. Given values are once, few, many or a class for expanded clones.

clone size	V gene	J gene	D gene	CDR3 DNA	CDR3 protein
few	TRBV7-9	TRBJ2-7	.	TGTGCCAGCAGCTTACTCCGCGGCGGGTCCTACGAGCAGTACTTC	CASSLLRGGSYEQYF
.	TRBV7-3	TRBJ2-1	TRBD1	TGTGCCAGCAGCTCGACAGGGGTCAGCTACAATGAGCAGTTCTTC	CASSSTGVSYNEQFF
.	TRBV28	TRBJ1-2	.	TGTGCCAGCAGTTTGCCAGGATATGGCTACACCTTC	CASSLPGYGYTF
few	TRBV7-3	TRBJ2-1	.	TGTGCCAGCAGCTTAAGCGGCAATGAGCAGTTCTTC	CASSLSGNEQFF
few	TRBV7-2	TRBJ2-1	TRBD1	TGTGCCAGCATTCGGGACAGGGGGCACAATGAGCAGTTCTTC	CASIRDRGHNEQFF
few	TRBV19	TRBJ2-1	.	TGTGCCAGTAGTAGGGCGGGACGGTTGTACAATGAGCAGTTCTTC	CASSRAGRLYNEQFF
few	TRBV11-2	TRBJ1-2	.	TGTGCCAGCAGACGTTGGGGGCGGAACATCAACTATGGCTACACCTTC	CASRRWGRNINYGYTF
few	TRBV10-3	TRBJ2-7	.	TGTGCCATCAGGGGAGAATTCGCAGGATACGAGCAGTACTTC	CAIRGEFAGYEQYF
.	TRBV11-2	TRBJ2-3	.	TGTGCCAGCAGCCCACGGGCGGGGGCAGCAGATACGCAGTATTTT	CASSPRAGAADTQYF
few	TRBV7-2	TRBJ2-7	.	TGTGCCAGCAGGGCCCAGGCCCCCATCTCCGAGCAGTACTTC	CASRAQAPISEQYF
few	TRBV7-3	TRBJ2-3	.	TGTGCCAGCAGCTTCACTGGGCCCACAGATACGCAGTATTTT	CASSFTGPTDTQYF
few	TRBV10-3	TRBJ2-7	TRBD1	TGTGCCATCAGTGAGTCGACAGGGAACCCCTACGAGCAGTACTTC	CAISESTGNPYEQYF
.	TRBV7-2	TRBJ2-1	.	TGTGCCAGCAGCTTAGCCACTAGCACCAATGAGCAGTTCTTC	CASSLATSTNEQFF
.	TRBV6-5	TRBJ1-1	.	TGTGCCAGCAGTTACACTTACCAGGGCACTGAAGCTTTCTTT	CASSYTYQGTEAFF
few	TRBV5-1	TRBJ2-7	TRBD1	TGCGCCAGCAGCCGGACAGGGGGTGTGTGGGAGCAGTACTTC	CASSRTGGVWEQYF
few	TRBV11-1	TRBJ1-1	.	TGTGCCAGCAGCACACAGGGGAACACTGAAGCTTTCTTT	CASSTQGNTEAFF
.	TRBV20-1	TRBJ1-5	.	TGCAGTGCTACAGTCAATCAGCCCCAGCATTTT	CSATVNQPQHF
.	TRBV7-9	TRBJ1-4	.	TGTGCCAGCAGCTTACAGGGGAATGGCGAAAAACTGTTTTTT	CASSLQGNGEKLFF
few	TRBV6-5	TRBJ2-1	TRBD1	TGTGCCAGCAGTTACGAGGGGGCATTGTCCAATGAGCAGTTCTTC	CASSYEGALSNEQFF
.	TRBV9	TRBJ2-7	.	TGTGCCAGCAGCGTAGCCAGCGGACTCTCCTACGAGCAGTACTTC	CASSVASGLSYEQYF
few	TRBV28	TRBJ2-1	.	TGTGCCAGTCGGGAGATGAATGAGCAGTTCTTC	CASREMNEQFF
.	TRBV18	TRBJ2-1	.	TGTGCCAGCTCACCTGTGGGGGGACTTTCCGTTAGGTACAATGAGCAGTTCTTC	CASSPVGGLSVRYNEQFF
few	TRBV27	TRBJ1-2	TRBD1	TGTGCCAGCGGGACAGGGAGGGGCTACACCTTC	CASGTGRGYTF
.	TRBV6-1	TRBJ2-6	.	TGTGCCAGCAGTACCAGGGGATCTGGGGCCAACGTCCTGACTTTC	CASSTRGSGANVLTF
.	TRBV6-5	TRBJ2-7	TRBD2	TGTGCCAGCAGTTACTCGATGACTAGCGGGTCCTACGAGCAGTACTTC	CASSYSMTSGSYEQYF
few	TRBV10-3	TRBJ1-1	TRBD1	TGTGCCACCAGAAGGGACAGCAGCGAGACTGAAGCTTTCTTT	CATRRDSSETEAFF
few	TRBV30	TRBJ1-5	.	TGTGCCTGGAGTGGGCAGACAGTTCTTCAGCCCCAGCATTTT	CAWSGQTVLQPQHF
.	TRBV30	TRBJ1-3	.	TGTGCCTGGAGTAGCCGAGGGAGTTCTGGAAACACCATATATTTT	CAWSSRGSSGNTIYF
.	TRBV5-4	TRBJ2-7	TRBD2	TGTGCCAGCAGCTTAAGGACTAGCGCGGGGACCTACGAGCAGTACTTC	CASSLRTSAGTYEQYF
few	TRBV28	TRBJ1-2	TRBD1	TGTGCCAGCAGCGACCCCGGGACAGCGAACTATGGCTACACCTTC	CASSDPGTANYGYTF
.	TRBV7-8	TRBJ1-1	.	TGTGCCAGCAGCTTAGAGCGGGGGGGCACTGAAGCTTTCTTT	CASSLERGGTEAFF
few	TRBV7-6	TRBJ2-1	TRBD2	TGTGCCAGCAGCTTCTCGGGACTAGCGGTCTACAATGAGCAGTTCTTC	CASSFSGLAVYNEQFF
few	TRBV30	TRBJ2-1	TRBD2	TGTGCCTGGAGTGCTTGGGGGCGGGAGGGAGTCAATGAGCAGTTCTTC	CAWSAWGREGVNEQFF
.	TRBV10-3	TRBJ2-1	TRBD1	TGTGCCTCCCAGGGGGCTAATGAGCAGTTCTTC	CASQGANEQFF
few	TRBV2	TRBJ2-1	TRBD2	TGTGCCAGCCTACGGACTAGCGGGTACAATGAGCAGTTCTTC	CASLRTSGYNEQFF
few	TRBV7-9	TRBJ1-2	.	TGTGCCAGCAGCTTAGGTGAGGAATATGGCTACACCTTC	CASSLGEEYGYTF
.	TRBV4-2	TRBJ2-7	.	TGTGCCAGCAGCCAAATATCCGGGACACCCGAAAACTACGAGCAGTACTTC	CASSQISGTPENYEQYF
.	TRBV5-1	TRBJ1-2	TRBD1	TGCGCCAGCAGCCCAGGGGGAACAGCTAACTATGGCTACACCTTC	CASSPGGTANYGYTF
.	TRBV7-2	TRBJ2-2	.	TGTGCCAGCAGCTTATACTCGGACAACTCTGGGGAGCTGTTTTTT	CASSLYSDNSGELFF
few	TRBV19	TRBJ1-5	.	TGTGCCAGTAGTCGACAGTACAATCAGCCCCAGCATTTT	CASSRQYNQPQHF
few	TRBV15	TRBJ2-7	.	TGTGCCACCAGCAGTGGCGGGTACGAGCAGTACTTC	CATSSGGYEQYF
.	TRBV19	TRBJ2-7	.	TGTGCCAGTAGCCTCAGACCAGGGGACGAGCAGTACTTC	CASSLRPGDEQYF
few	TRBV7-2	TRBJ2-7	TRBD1	TGTGCCAGCAGCTTAGTAAAAGACAGGGGAAAGCAGTACTTC	CASSLVKDRGKQYF
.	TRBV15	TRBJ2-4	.	TGTGCCACCAGCAGAGATGATATCGGGTGGACTCTAGCCAAAAACATTCAGTACTTC	CATSRDDIGWTLAKNIQYF
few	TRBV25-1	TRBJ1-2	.	TGTGCCAGCAGTGATACATCGACAGGTTCCTTGGGCTACACCTTC	CASSDTSTGSLGYTF
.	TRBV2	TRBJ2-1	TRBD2	TGTGCCAGCAGTGGGGGCGGGAGGGGTGAGCAGTTCTTC	CASSGGGRGEQFF